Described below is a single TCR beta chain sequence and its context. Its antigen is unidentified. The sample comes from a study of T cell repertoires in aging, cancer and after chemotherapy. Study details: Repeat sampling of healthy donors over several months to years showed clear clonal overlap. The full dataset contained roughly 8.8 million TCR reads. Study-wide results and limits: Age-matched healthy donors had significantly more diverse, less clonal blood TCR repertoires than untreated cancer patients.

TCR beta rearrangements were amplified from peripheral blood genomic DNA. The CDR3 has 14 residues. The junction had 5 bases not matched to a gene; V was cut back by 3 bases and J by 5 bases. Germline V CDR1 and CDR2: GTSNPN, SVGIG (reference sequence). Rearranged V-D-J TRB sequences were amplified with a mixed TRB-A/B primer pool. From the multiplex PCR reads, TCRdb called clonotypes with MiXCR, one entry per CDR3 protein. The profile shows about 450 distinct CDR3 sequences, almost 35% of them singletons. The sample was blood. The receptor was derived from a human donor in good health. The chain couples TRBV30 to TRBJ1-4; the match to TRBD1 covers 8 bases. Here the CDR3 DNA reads TGTGCCTGGAGCGGAAACAGGGGGAATGAAAAACTGTTTTTT. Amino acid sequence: CAWSGNRGNEKLFF.